This T cell receptor beta chain comes out of a study of spatial heterogeneity in lung cancer. About the study: Sequences of the beta chain were consistently detected in greater numbers than alpha-chain sequences.

Stated time point: sample taken at primary tumor resection. The sequenced material consisted of unsorted whole RNA from tumor, nontumor lung or frozen PBMC. All TCR cDNA molecules were individually tagged with a unique molecular identifier. TCRdb fed the 5' RACE reads into MiXCR, producing one record per CDR3 protein. The top ten clones hold roughly 11% of a sample with about 48,000 distinct CDR3 sequences, roughly 5% of them seen once. The V end was cut by 2 bases, the J end by 4 bases, with 3 bases between. CDR3 length: 13 amino acids. Germline V gives CDR1 SGHDN, CDR2 FVKESK. This clonotype was detected many times.

The starting material was PBMCs, obtained at surgery. This chain joins TRBV14 and TRBJ1-6, with D uncertain. The sequence came from a male donor with early-stage non-small cell lung cancer. CDR3 sequence reads: CASSQSYNSPLHF. CDR3 DNA sequence: TGTGCCAGCAGCCAATCTTATAATTCACCCCTCCACTTT.